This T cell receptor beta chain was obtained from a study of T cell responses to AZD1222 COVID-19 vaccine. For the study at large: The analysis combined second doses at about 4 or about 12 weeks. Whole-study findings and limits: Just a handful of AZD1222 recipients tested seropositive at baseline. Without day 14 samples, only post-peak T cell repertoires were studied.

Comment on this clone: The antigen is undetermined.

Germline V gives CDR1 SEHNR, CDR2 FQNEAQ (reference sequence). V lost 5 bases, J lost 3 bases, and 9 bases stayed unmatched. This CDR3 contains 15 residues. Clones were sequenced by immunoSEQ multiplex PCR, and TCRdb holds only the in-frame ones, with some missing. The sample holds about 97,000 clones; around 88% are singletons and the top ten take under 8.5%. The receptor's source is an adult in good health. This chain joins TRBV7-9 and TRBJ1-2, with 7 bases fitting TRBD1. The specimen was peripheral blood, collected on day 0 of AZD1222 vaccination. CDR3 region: CASSPDRARDYGYTF. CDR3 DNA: TGTGCCAGCAGCCCTGACAGGGCGCGGGACTATGGCTACACCTTC.